This T cell receptor beta chain was found in a study of cytomegalovirus exposure and HLA in healthy donors. Study-wide points: Information on immune exposure was restricted to one variable (CMV serostatus). The investigators catalogued 180 or so TCR beta chains as cytomegalovirus-associated.

This clone was found a few times. Its antigen remains unidentified. All the people who gave samples were healthy bone marrow donors. Trimming took 2 bases from V and 0 from J; bases not matched to a gene: 0. CDR1 is MNHNY and CDR2 is SVGAGI in the germline V gene (reference sequence). The CDR3 consists of 15 residues. PCR was performed using 60 Vbeta and 13 Jbeta primers. Libraries were prepared by immunoSEQ multiplex PCR; TCRdb keeps only in-frame clonotypes and omits some of them. Altogether some 45,000 clones are present, roughly half being singletons, with the ten largest covering over 10%. The rearrangement links TRBV6-6 to TRBJ2-3; 9 positions agree with TRBD2. The receptor was derived from a human donor in good health. The sample consisted of PBMCs. The CDR3 reads CASSYTSGSTDTQYF. As DNA, the CDR3 is TGTGCCAGCAGTTACACTAGCGGGAGCACAGATACGCAGTATTTT.